These T cell receptor beta chains were read from a single sample in a study of Ad26.COV2.S vaccination and SARS-CoV-2 variants. Measured with immunoSEQ multiplex PCR; TCRdb has only the in-frame clones, and not every one. The data hold a few hundred thousand clones, with 92% observed a single time. Sequenced material: peripheral blood, taken in a trial of Ad26.COV2.S vaccine versus placebo. These receptors all stem from a person aged 18-60 years who received the Ad26.COV2.S COVID-19 vaccine or a placebo. The CDR3 runs from the conserved cysteine through the conserved F or W. A D gene is named only where the DNA matches it firmly. A row's size may be missing; if present it is once, few, many or a size class.

NA	TRBD1	TRBJ2-1	TRBV7-2	CASSSAGGPYNEQFF	TGTGCCAGCAGCTCGGCAGGGGGCCCATACAATGAGCAGTTCTTC
NA	NA	TRBJ1-2	TRBV28	CASSPGGGLAYGYTF	TGTGCCAGCAGTCCAGGTGGGGGGTTGGCCTATGGCTACACCTTC
NA	TRBD1	TRBJ1-5	TRBV19	CASSFPDRGGNQPQHF	TGTGCCAGTAGTTTCCCAGACAGGGGTGGCAATCAGCCCCAGCATTTT
NA	NA	TRBJ2-5	TRBV18	CASSPPGQQETQYF	TGTGCCAGCTCACCACCCGGACAGCAAGAGACCCAGTACTTC
NA	NA	TRBJ1-1	TRBV19	CATHPIDPQRNTEAFF	TGTGCCACACATCCAATCGACCCACAACGGAACACTGAAGCTTTCTTT
NA	NA	TRBJ2-7	TRBV6-6	CASSYSTRTGYEQYF	TGTGCCAGCAGTTACTCGACCCGAACAGGGTACGAGCAGTACTTC
NA	NA	TRBJ2-5	TRBV7-9	CASGETQYF	TGTGCCAGCGGAGAGACCCAGTACTTC
NA	NA	TRBJ1-5	TRBV29-1	CSVRTDPNQPQHF	TGCAGCGTCCGGACAGACCCCAATCAGCCCCAGCATTTT
NA	NA	TRBJ2-2	TRBV10-1	CASSGAQGGATGELFF	TGCGCCAGCAGTGGGGCCCAAGGGGGGGCAACCGGGGAGCTGTTTTTT
NA	TRBD2	TRBJ2-3	TRBV27	CASSSLAGSTDTQYF	TGTGCCAGCAGCTCGCTAGCGGGGTCCACAGATACGCAGTATTTT
NA	NA	TRBJ1-1	TRBV6-5	CASSYLGTEAFF	TGTGCCAGCAGTTACCTCGGCACTGAAGCTTTCTTT
NA	NA	TRBJ2-7	TRBV12-3/TRBV12-4	CASSRIDRSGQYF	TGTGCCAGCAGCCGCATAGACCGGAGCGGGCAGTACTTC
NA	NA	TRBJ2-6	TRBV30	CAWRGTLRSGANVLTF	TGTGCCTGGAGGGGAACCCTACGCTCTGGGGCCAACGTCCTGACTTTC
NA	TRBD1	TRBJ2-2	TRBV5-6	CASSFGTDYTGELFF	TGTGCCAGCAGCTTCGGGACAGACTACACCGGGGAGCTGTTTTTT
NA	NA	TRBJ2-5	TRBV3-1/TRBV3-2	CASSQVGETQYF	TGTGCCAGCAGCCAAGTTGGCGAGACCCAGTACTTC
NA	NA	TRBJ2-1	TRBV7-2	CASSFGSSYNEQFF	TGTGCCAGCAGCTTTGGAAGCTCCTACAATGAGCAGTTCTTC
NA	NA	TRBJ1-1	TRBV6-5	CASSYGGAMNTEAFF	TGTGCCAGCAGTTACGGAGGGGCCATGAACACTGAAGCTTTCTTT
NA	NA	TRBJ2-5	TRBV11-2	CASSRNPAIGYETQYF	TGTGCCAGCAGCCGAAACCCCGCGATCGGATACGAGACCCAGTACTTC
once	TRBD1	TRBJ1-1	TRBV14	CASSQDIVTGAEAFF	TGTGCCAGCAGCCAAGACATTGTAACAGGGGCTGAAGCTTTCTTT
once	TRBD1	TRBJ1-2	TRBV7-7	CASSPLLDRGGYTF	TGTGCTAGCAGCCCCTTACTAGACAGGGGGGGCTACACCTTC
NA	TRBD1	TRBJ2-6	TRBV4-1	CASSQGIQGFGGANVLTF	TGCGCCAGCAGCCAAGGTATACAGGGGTTCGGCGGGGCCAACGTCCTGACTTTC
NA	NA	TRBJ1-2	TRBV18	CASSLSPGRQTNKGYTF	TGTGCCAGCTCACTTTCTCCAGGACGGCAGACTAACAAAGGCTACACCTTC
NA	TRBD2	TRBJ2-3	TRBV2	CASSDRGGGTDTQYF	TGTGCCAGCAGTGACCGGGGGGGCGGTACAGATACGCAGTATTTT
NA	NA	TRBJ2-7	TRBV12-5	CASGLVSMVGEQYF	TGTGCTAGTGGTTTGGTCTCGATGGTGGGCGAGCAGTACTTC
NA	NA	TRBJ2-1	TRBV19	CASSGYSSSYNEQFF	TGTGCCAGTAGCGGTTATAGTTCCTCCTACAATGAGCAGTTCTTC
NA	TRBD1	TRBJ2-5	TRBV5-4	CASSLGQGRETQYF	TGTGCCAGCAGCTTGGGACAGGGGAGAGAGACCCAGTACTTC
NA	NA	TRBJ1-1	TRBV18	CASSPSRTLRREGKDTEAFF	TGTGCCAGCTCACCGAGCAGGACCCTAAGAAGGGAGGGAAAAGACACTGAAGCTTTCTTT
NA	TRBD1	TRBJ2-5	TRBV29-1	CSGQGQETQYF	TGCAGCGGACAGGGGCAAGAGACCCAGTACTTC
NA	NA	TRBJ2-5	TRBV29-1	CSVGLQGEFVPFQETQYF	TGCAGCGTTGGGTTGCAAGGAGAATTCGTCCCCTTCCAAGAGACCCAGTACTTC
NA	TRBD1	TRBJ1-5	TRBV6-4	CAGGGTADNQPQHF	TGTGCCGGGGGAGGGACAGCGGACAATCAGCCCCAGCATTTT
NA	NA	TRBJ1-6	TRBV19	CASSILLGSGSPLHF	TGTGCCAGTAGTATTTTACTGGGATCCGGTTCACCCCTCCACTTT
NA	NA	TRBJ1-5	TRBV28	CASTDEGRGYNQPQHF	TGTGCCAGCACCGATGAAGGAAGGGGCTACAATCAGCCCCAGCATTTT
NA	NA	TRBJ1-4	TRBV7-8	CASSLGRGGWTEKLFF	TGTGCCAGCAGCTTAGGTAGGGGAGGTTGGACTGAAAAACTGTTTTTT
NA	NA	TRBJ1-3	TRBV19	CASSIVPGAFGNTIYF	TGTGCCAGTAGTATAGTGCCGGGGGCGTTTGGAAACACCATATATTTT
NA	NA	TRBJ1-5	TRBV6-5	CASTGPNPYQPQHF	TGTGCCAGCACCGGACCAAACCCCTATCAGCCCCAGCATTTT
NA	TRBD2	TRBJ2-7	TRBV18	CASSPAILAGSYEQYF	TGTGCCAGCTCACCGGCGATCCTAGCGGGGTCCTACGAGCAGTACTTC
NA	TRBD1	TRBJ2-7	TRBV5-6	CASSFSAGGSAEQYF	TGTGCCAGCAGCTTCTCAGCAGGGGGCTCTGCCGAGCAGTACTTC
NA	NA	TRBJ1-2	TRBV30	CAWSRGDYGYTF	TGTGCCTGGAGTAGAGGGGACTATGGCTACACCTTC
NA	NA	TRBJ2-7	TRBV18	CASAVTDSYEQYF	TGTGCCAGCGCCGTGACGGATTCCTACGAGCAGTACTTC